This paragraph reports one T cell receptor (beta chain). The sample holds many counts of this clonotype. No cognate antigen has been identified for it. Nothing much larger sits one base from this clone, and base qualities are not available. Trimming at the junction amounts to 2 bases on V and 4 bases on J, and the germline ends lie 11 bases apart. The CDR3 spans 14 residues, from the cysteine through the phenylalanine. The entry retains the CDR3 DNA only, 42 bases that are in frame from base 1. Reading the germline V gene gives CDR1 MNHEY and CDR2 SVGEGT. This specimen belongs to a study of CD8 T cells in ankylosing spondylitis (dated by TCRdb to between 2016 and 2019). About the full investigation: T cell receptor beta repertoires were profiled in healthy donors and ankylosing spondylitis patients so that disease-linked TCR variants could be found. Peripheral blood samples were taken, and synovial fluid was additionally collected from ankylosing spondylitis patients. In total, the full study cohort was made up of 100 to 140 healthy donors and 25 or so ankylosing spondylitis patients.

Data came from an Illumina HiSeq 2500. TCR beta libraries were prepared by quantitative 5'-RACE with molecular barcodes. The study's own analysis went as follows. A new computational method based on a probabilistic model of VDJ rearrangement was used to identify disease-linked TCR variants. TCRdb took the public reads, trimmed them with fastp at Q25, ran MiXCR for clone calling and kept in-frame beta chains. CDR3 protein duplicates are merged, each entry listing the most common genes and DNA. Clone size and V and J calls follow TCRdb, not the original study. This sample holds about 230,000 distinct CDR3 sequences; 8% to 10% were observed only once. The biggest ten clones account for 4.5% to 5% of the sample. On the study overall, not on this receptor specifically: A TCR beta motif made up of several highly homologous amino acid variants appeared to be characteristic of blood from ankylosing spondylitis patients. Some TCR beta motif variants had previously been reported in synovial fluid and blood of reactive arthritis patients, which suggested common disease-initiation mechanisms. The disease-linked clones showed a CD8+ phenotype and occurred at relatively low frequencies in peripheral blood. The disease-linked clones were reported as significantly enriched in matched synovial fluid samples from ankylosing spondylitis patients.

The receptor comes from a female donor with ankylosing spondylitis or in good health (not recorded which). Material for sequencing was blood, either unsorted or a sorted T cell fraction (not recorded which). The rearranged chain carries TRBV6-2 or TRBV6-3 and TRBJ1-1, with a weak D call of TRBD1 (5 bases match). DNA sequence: TGTGCCAGCAGTTACGGGCAGGGCGTCACTGAAGCTTTCTTT. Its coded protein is CASSYGQGVTEAFF.